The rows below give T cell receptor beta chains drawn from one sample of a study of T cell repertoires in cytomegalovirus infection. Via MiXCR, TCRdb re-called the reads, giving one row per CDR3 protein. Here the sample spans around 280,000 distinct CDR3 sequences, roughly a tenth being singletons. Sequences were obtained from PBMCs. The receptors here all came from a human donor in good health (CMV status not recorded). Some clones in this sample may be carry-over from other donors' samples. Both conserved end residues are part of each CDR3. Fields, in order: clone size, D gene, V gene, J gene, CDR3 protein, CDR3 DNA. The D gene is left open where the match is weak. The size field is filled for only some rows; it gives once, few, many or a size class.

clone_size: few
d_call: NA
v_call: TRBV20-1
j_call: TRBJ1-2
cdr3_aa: CSARFLGDRPIYGYTF
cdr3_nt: TGCAGTGCTAGATTTTTAGGGGATCGCCCCATCTATGGCTACACCTTC

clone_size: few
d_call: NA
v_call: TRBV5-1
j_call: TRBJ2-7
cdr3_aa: CASSDPGQRSSYEQYF
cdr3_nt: TGCGCCAGCAGCGATCCAGGGCAAAGGAGCTCCTACGAGCAGTACTTC

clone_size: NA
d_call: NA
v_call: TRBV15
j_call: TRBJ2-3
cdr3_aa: CATSRKGGADTQYF
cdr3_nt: TGTGCCACCAGCAGGAAGGGGGGCGCAGATACGCAGTATTTT

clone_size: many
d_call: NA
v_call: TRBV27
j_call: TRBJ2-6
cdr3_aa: CASSFGVSGANVLTF
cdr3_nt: TGTGCCAGCAGTTTTGGGGTCTCTGGGGCCAACGTCCTGACTTTC

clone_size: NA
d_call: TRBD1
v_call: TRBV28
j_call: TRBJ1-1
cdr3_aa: CASLTRGDTEAFF
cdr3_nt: TGTGCCAGCCTTACCAGGGGGGACACTGAAGCTTTCTTT

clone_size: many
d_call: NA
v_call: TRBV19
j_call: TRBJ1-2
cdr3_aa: CASSIATANYGYTF
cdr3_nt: TGTGCCAGTAGTATAGCGACGGCGAACTATGGCTACACCTTC

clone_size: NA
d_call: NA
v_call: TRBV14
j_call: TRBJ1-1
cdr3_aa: CASSQDLKSAGTEAFF
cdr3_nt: TGTGCCAGCAGCCAAGATCTGAAGTCGGCAGGAACTGAAGCTTTCTTT

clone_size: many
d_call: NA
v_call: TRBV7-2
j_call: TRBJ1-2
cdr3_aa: CASSFPRQSYGYTF
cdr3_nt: TGTGCCAGCAGCTTTCCGCGACAGTCCTATGGCTACACCTTC

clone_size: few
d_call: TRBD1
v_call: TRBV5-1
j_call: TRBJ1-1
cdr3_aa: CASSLPDRDDTEAFF
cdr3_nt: TGCGCCAGCAGCTTACCGGACAGGGATGACACTGAAGCTTTCTTT

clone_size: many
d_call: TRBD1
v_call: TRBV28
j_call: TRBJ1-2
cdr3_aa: CASSFGQGNYGYTF
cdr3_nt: TGTGCCAGCAGTTTTGGACAGGGGAACTATGGCTACACCTTC

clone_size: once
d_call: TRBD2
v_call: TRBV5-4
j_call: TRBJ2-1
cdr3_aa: CASSPGGPSGGSFYNEQFF
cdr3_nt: TGTGCCAGCAGCCCCGGAGGTCCTAGCGGGGGTTCGTTCTACAATGAGCAGTTCTTC

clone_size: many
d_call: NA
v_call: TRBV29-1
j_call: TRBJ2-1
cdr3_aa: CSVGRTEQFF
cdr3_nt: TGCAGCGTCGGTAGGACCGAGCAGTTCTTC

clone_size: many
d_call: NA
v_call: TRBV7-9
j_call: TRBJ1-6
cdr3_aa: CASSFSNSPLHF
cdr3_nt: TGTGCCAGCAGCTTCAGCAATTCACCCCTCCACTTT

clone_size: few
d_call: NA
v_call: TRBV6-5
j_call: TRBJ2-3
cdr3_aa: CASSYRRQTWSDTQYF
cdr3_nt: TGTGCCAGCAGTTACCGCCGACAGACTTGGTCAGATACGCAGTATTTT

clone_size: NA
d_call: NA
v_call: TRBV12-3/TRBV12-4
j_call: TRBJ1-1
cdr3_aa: CASSWSENTEAFF
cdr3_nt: TGTGCCAGCAGTTGGTCAGAAAACACTGAAGCTTTCTTT

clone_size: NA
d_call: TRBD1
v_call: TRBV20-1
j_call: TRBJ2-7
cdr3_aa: CSAWDRVTDEQYF
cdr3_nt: TGCAGTGCATGGGACAGGGTAACCGACGAGCAGTACTTC

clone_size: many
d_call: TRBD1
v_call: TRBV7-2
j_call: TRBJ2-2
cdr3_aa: CASRKGQATGGELFF
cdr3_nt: TGTGCCAGCAGAAAGGGACAGGCTACCGGCGGGGAGCTGTTTTTT

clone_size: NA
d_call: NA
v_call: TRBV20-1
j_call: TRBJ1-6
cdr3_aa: CSARSAGRALPNSPLHF
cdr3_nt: TGCAGTGCTAGATCAGCAGGCCGCGCTTTGCCTAATTCACCCCTCCACTTT

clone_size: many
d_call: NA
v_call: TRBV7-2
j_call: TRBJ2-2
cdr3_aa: CASSLGRDAGELFF
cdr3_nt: TGTGCCAGCAGCTTGGGAAGGGACGCCGGGGAGCTGTTTTTT

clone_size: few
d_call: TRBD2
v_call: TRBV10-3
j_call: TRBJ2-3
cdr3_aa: CAISEAASGGLTSTDTQYF
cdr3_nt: TGTGCCATCAGTGAAGCGGCTAGCGGGGGACTCACTAGCACAGATACGCAGTATTTT

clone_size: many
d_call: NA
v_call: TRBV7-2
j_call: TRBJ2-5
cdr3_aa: CASRKDSDQETQYF
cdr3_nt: TGTGCCAGCAGGAAAGACAGCGATCAAGAGACCCAGTACTTC

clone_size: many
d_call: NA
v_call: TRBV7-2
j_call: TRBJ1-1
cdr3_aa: CASSFRHGDTEAFF
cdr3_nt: TGTGCCAGCAGCTTCAGACACGGGGACACTGAAGCTTTCTTT

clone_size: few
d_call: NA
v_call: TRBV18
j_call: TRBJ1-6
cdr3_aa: CASSDVNAPNSPLHF
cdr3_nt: TGTGCCAGCTCAGACGTGAATGCCCCCAATTCACCCCTCCACTTT

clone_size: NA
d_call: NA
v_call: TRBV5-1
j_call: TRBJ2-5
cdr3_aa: CASSLAALRMRIGGRPQYF
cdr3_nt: TGCGCCAGCAGCTTGGCCGCTCTCCGGATGAGGATAGGCGGCCGACCCCAGTACTTC

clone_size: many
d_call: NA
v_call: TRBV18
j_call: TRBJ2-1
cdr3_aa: CASSPPPRGNEQFF
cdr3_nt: TGTGCCAGCTCGCCTCCTCCCAGGGGCAATGAGCAGTTCTTC

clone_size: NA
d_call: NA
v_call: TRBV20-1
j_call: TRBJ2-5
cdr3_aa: CSATKFQETQYF
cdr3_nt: TGCAGTGCGACTAAGTTCCAAGAGACCCAGTACTTC

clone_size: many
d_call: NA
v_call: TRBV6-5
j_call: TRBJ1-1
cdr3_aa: CASIPLGGARMNTEAFF
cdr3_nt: TGTGCCAGCATTCCCCTGGGGGGGGCGCGGATGAACACTGAAGCTTTCTTT

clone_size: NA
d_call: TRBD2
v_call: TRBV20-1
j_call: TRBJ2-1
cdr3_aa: CSARSGGASEEQFF
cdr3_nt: TGCAGTGCTCGTAGCGGGGGGGCCTCAGAAGAGCAGTTCTTC

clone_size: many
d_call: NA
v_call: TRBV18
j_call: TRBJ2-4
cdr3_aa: CASSPGIQDIQYF
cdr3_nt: TGTGCCAGCTCACCCGGGATTCAGGACATTCAGTACTTC

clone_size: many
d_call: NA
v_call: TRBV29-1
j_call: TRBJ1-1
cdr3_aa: CSVVRPLNTEAFF
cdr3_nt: TGCAGCGTTGTGCGTCCGCTGAACACTGAAGCTTTCTTT

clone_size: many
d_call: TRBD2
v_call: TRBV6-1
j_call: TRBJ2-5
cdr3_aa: CASRPPSSGGLTQYF
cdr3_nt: TGTGCCAGCAGGCCCCCCTCTAGCGGGGGATTGACCCAGTACTTC

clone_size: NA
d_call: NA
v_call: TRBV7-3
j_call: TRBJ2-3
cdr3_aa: CASSLFHRDTQYF
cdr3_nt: TGTGCCAGCAGCTTATTTCACCGAGATACGCAGTATTTT

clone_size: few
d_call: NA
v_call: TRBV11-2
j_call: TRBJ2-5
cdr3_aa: CASSLGVIETQYF
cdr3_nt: TGTGCCAGCAGCTTGGGGGTTATTGAGACCCAGTACTTC

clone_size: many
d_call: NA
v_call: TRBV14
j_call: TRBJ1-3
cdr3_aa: CASSLTLLEGAEGNTIYF
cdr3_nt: TGTGCCAGCAGTCTGACTTTGCTTGAAGGGGCTGAAGGAAACACCATATATTTT

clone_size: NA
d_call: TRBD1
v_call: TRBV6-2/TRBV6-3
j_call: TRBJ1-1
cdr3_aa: CASSPLRDRGREAFF
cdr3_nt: TGTGCCAGCAGTCCCCTCCGGGACAGGGGCCGGGAAGCTTTCTTT

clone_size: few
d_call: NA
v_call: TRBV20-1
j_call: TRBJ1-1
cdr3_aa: CSAKGGQERAFF
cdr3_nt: TGCAGTGCTAAGGGGGGGCAGGAACGAGCTTTCTTT

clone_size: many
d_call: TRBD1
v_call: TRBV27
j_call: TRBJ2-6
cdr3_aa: CASSSRTGGSANVLTF
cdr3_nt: TGTGCCAGCAGTTCACGGACAGGGGGCTCAGCCAACGTCCTGACTTTC

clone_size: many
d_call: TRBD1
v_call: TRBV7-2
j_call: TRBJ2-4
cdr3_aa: CASSLGTGEILAKNIQYF
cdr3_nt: TGTGCCAGCAGCTTAGGCACAGGGGAGATTTTAGCCAAAAACATTCAGTACTTC

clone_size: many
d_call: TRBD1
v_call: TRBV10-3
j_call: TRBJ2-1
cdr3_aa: CAISEDGQGSVEQFF
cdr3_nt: TGTGCCATCAGTGAAGACGGACAGGGGTCTGTTGAGCAGTTCTTC

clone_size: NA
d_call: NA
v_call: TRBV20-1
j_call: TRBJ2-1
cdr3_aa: CSLTLGGARDEQFF
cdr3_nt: TGCAGCCTTACGTTGGGGGGCGCCAGGGATGAGCAGTTCTTC

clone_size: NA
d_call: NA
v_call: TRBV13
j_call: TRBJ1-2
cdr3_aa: CASTGLAYGYTF
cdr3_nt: TGTGCCAGCACCGGGCTGGCCTATGGCTACACCTTC

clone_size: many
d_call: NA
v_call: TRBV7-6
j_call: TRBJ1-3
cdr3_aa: CASSLVRVGEATGNTIYF
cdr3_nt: TGTGCCAGCAGCTTAGTTCGGGTAGGGGAAGCGACTGGAAACACCATATATTTT

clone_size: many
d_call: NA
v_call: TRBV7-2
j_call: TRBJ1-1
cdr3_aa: CASSLDWGGGTEAFF
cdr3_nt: TGTGCCAGCAGCTTAGATTGGGGAGGGGGCACTGAAGCTTTCTTT

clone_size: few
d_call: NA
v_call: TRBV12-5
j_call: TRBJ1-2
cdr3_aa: CASGLWRDGYTF
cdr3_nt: TGTGCTAGTGGTTTGTGGAGAGATGGCTACACCTTC

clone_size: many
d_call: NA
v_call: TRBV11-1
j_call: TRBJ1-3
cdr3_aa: CASSAAFSGNTIYF
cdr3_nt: TGTGCCAGCAGCGCAGCCTTCTCTGGAAACACCATATATTTT

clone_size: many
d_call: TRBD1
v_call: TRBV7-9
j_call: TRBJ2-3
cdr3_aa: CASSPGQGVGDTQYF
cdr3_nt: TGTGCCAGCAGCCCTGGACAGGGGGTCGGAGATACGCAGTATTTT

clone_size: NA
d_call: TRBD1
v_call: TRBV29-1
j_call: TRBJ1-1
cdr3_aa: CSVPGQGEEWNTEAFF
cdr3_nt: TGCAGCGTACCGGGACAGGGGGAGGAGTGGAACACTGAAGCTTTCTTT

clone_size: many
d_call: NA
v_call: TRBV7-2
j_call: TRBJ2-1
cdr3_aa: CASSSSQAYNEQFF
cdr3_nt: TGTGCCAGCAGCTCCTCTCAGGCGTACAATGAGCAGTTCTTC

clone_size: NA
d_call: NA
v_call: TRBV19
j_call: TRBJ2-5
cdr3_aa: CASSIDAGIGETQYF
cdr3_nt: TGTGCCAGTAGTATAGATGCAGGGATCGGCGAGACCCAGTACTTC

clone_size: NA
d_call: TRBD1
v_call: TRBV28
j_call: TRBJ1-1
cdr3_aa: CASNLPTGSWSEAFF
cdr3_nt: TGTGCCAGCAATCTACCGACAGGGTCTTGGAGTGAAGCTTTCTTT

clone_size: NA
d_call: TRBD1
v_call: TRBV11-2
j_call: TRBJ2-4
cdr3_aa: CASSPWDSKNIQYF
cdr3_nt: TGTGCCAGCAGCCCCTGGGACAGCAAAAACATTCAGTACTTC

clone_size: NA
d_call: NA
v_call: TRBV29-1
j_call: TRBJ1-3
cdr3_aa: CSVLGYSGNTIYF
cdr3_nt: TGCAGCGTTCTAGGATACTCTGGAAACACCATATATTTT

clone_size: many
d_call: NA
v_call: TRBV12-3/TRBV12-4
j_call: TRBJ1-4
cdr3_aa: CASSLGGRELFF
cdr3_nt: TGTGCCAGCAGTCTCGGGGGTAGGGAACTGTTTTTT

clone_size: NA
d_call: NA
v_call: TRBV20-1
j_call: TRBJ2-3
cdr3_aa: CSHPGRTDTQYF
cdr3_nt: TGCAGCCACCCCGGTCGGACAGATACGCAGTATTTT

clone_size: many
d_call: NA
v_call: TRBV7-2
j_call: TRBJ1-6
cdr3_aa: CASSLGTVNSPLHF
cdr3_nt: TGTGCCAGCAGCTTAGGGACAGTTAATTCACCCCTCCACTTT

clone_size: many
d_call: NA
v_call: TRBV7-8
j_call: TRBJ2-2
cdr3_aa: CASSHDSVLPGELFF
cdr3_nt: TGTGCCAGCAGCCACGACAGTGTGTTGCCCGGGGAGCTGTTTTTT

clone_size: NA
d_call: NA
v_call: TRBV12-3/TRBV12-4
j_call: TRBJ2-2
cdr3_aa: CASSIHTGELFF
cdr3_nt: TGTGCCAGCAGTATCCACACCGGGGAGCTGTTTTTT

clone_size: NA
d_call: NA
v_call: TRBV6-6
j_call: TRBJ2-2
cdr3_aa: CASSYPGPVELFF
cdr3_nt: TGTGCCAGCAGTTACCCAGGTCCCGTGGAGCTGTTTTTT